Presented here are 23 T cell receptor beta chains from one specimen sequenced in a study of beta chain bispecific antibodies for T cell cancers. Notes on the study in general: Normal T cells contributed less of the targeted TRBV signal than the leukemia cells did. After anti-TRBV12 rather than anti-CD19 exposure, TRBV12-3 made up approximately 99% less of total TRBV signal.

Blood mononuclear cells were expanded for about 3 days using either OKT3 anti-CD3 antibody or CD3/CD28 beads. The antigens these receptors bind are not known. TCRdb re-derived calls from the 5' RACE reads in MiXCR, one entry per CDR3 protein. The sample includes 20,000 to 25,000 distinct CDR3 sequences, approximately 2.2% of them seen just once. The sequencing used healthy donor T cells cultured with leukemia cells, collected from a culture containing a bispecific antibody targeting TCR Vbeta12. The receptors were sampled from a human donor in good health. Some clones in this sample may be carry-over from other donors' samples.

This clonotype showed up many times. This sequence joins TRBV4-1 and TRBJ1-6; D not resolved. The germline V gene encodes CDR1 MGHRA and CDR2 YSYEKL. Trimming removed 4 bases from V and 5 bases from J, with 12 bases in between. CDR3 size: 15 residues. The CDR3 DNA reads TGCGCCAGCAGCCCCCGCTTGGGTGATAATTCACCCCTCCACTTT. Its protein is CASSPRLGDNSPLHF.

This clonotype was seen ten or more times. The rearrangement joins TRBV30 to TRBJ2-7, with D possibly called TRBD1 or TRBD2 (5 bases each). Trimming took 1 base from V and 4 from J, leaving 8 bases between them. CDR1 is GTSNPN and CDR2 is SVGIG in the germline V gene (reference sequence). This CDR3 spans 12 amino acids. Here the CDR3 reads CAWSGGSYEQYF. CDR3 coding DNA: TGTGCCTGGAGTGGGGGGTCTTACGAGCAGTACTTC.

Many counts were recorded for this clonotype. The chain links TRBV5-1 to TRBJ2-1, with 12 bases that match TRBD2. The CDR3 contains 15 residues. Unmatched junction bases numbered 5, after V lost 4 bases and J lost 6 bases. CDR1 SGHRS and CDR2 YFSETQ come from the germline V gene. CDR3 sequence reads: CASSTTSGGTNEQFF. CDR3 sequence (DNA): TGCGCCAGCAGCACGACTAGCGGGGGTACCAATGAGCAGTTCTTC.

This clonotype was found many times. V usage is TRBV5-4 and J usage is TRBJ2-1, with 8 nucleotides matching TRBD2. The CDR3 consists of 16 residues. The V gene's germline CDR1 is SGHNT and CDR2 YYREEE (reference sequence). The J segment lost 4 bases and the V segment lost 0 bases, leaving 6 bases of the junction unmatched. Here the CDR3 reads CASSLVTGGPYNEQFF. The CDR3 DNA sequence: TGTGCCAGCAGCTTGGTTACGGGGGGGCCTTACAATGAGCAGTTCTTC.

This clonotype was detected many times. The rearrangement uses TRBV20-1 and TRBJ1-2; 8 bases line up with TRBD1. This CDR3 contains 14 residues. Germline assignment: CDR1 DFQATT and CDR2 SNEGSKA (reference sequence). Trimming at V came to 2 bases and at J to 3 bases, leaving 5 bases not matched to a gene. The CDR3 DNA reads as TGCAGTGCTAGACAGGACAGGGATTACTATGGCTACACCTTC. Translating gives CSARQDRDYYGYTF.

This clonotype appeared many times. The rearrangement links TRBV5-4 to TRBJ2-5, with 9 nucleotides matching TRBD1. This CDR3 has 14 amino acids. The junction had 3 bases not matched to a gene; V was cut back by 3 bases and J by 3 bases. The germline V gene encodes CDR1 SGHNT and CDR2 YYREEE (reference sequence). CDR3: CASSSQGAEETQYF. The DNA for the CDR3 is TGTGCCAGCAGCTCACAGGGGGCCGAAGAGACCCAGTACTTC.

Many counts were recorded for this clonotype. The V call is TRBV10-3, the J call TRBJ2-6, with D possibly TRBD1 on 5 matching bases. The CDR3 loop spans 20 amino acids. V was trimmed by 2 bases and J by 4 bases, leaving 24 bases between them. In germline, CDR1 is ENHRY, CDR2 SYGVKD. The CDR3 DNA reads as TGTGCCATCAGTGAGGCTTTAGGAGACAGCCCGACTTTAGGGGCCAACGTCCTGACTTTC. This gives the protein CAISEALGDSPTLGANVLTF.

In its sample, this clonotype was seen many times. This chain uses TRBV5-5 with TRBJ2-5; 10 bases match TRBD2. The germline CDR1 and CDR2 sequences are SGHKS and YYEKEE (reference sequence). V was clipped by 1 base and J by 4 bases; unmatched bases: 7. The CDR3 is 16 residues long. CDR3 in DNA: TGTGCCAGCAGCTTGAGGGGACTAGCGCCCGGAGAGACCCAGTACTTC. Its translation is CASSLRGLAPGETQYF.

This clonotype has at least ten counts. V is TRBV12-2 and J is TRBJ2-1. TRBV12-2 is reported as a pseudogene. The CDR3 consists of 19 residues. The chain's CDR3 is CASRSFFPTDSSSYNEQFF. CDR3 in DNA: TGTGCAAGTCGCTCCTTTTTCCCCACCGACTCAAGCTCCTACAATGAGCAGTTCTTC.

This clonotype was found many times. The V and J genes are TRBV10-2 and TRBJ1-5; D gene ambiguous. This CDR3 contains 13 residues. Germline-derived CDR1 and CDR2 are WSHSY and SAAADI. Between the trimmed V and J ends, which lost 6 bases and 2 bases, there was a span of 8 bases. In DNA, the CDR3 is TGCGCCAGCAGCACCCTCGGCAATCAGCCCCAGCATTTT. This gives the protein CASSTLGNQPQHF.

This clonotype was observed many times. V is TRBV5-1 and J is TRBJ2-5; D ambiguous. Germline loops: CDR1 SGHRS, CDR2 YFSETQ. V was trimmed by 3 bases and J by 5 bases, leaving 5 bases between them. The length of the CDR3 is 11 residues. The CDR3 spells CASSSSETQYF. The CDR3 DNA follows: TGCGCCAGCAGCTCATCGGAGACCCAGTACTTC.

The table lists this clonotype with many counts. The chain uses TRBV6-5 and TRBJ2-3; perhaps TRBD2 as D (6 bases). V lost 8 bases and J lost 1, with 10 bases in between. This CDR3 has 13 amino acids. Germline values: CDR1 MNHEY, CDR2 SVGAGI. CDR3 bases: TGTGCCAGCTGGACGGGGGGCACAGATACGCAGTATTTT. Translated, it gives CASWTGGTDTQYF.

This clonotype was observed a few times. This sequence joins TRBV7-9 and TRBJ2-3; possibly TRBD2 for D (5 bases). Trimming left V 1 base short and J 5 bases short, with 13 bases between. The CDR3 loop spans 15 amino acids. Per the germline V gene, CDR1 is SEHNR and CDR2 is FQNEAQ (reference sequence). The CDR3 protein is CASSLGGQVQDTQYF. CDR3 bases: TGTGCCAGCAGCTTAGGAGGGCAGGTGCAAGATACGCAGTATTTT.

This clonotype was seen only a few times. The rearrangement uses TRBV10-3 and TRBJ2-1; D unresolved. Trimming took off 6 bases at V and 10 bases at J, with 10 bases between the two ends. Germline assignment: CDR1 ENHRY and CDR2 SYGVKD. The CDR3 runs 11 residues. The CDR3 sequence: CAIRGSKEQFF. Here the CDR3 DNA reads TGTGCCATCAGAGGTTCCAAAGAGCAGTTCTTC.

This clonotype was seen repeatedly, ten times or more. The gene calls are TRBV5-1 and TRBJ1-1; the D is unclear. V was shortened by 0 bases and J by 5 bases, with 8 bases between the two germline ends. This CDR3 has 13 residues. Looked up from germline, CDR1 is SGHRS and CDR2 is YFSETQ. The CDR3 protein is CASSLGAGTEAFF. CDR3 nucleotide sequence: TGCGCCAGCAGCTTGGGTGCTGGGACTGAAGCTTTCTTT.

The sample holds many counts of this clonotype. The V call is TRBV7-9, the J call TRBJ1-2; the D gene is possibly TRBD1 (5 bases). Deletions cut 11 bases from V and 6 bases from J, with 13 bases between. This CDR3 is 11 amino acids long. CDR1 is SEHNR, CDR2 FQNEAQ, per germline (reference sequence). The CDR3 reads CAVGGGNGYTF. DNA for the CDR3: TGTGCCGTCGGGGGGGGGAATGGCTACACCTTC.

There are many counts of this clonotype. The chain links TRBV12-3 or TRBV12-4 to TRBJ2-2, with 7 nucleotides matching TRBD2. With 5 bases clipped from V and 6 bases from J, the junction kept 12 bases outside the gene matches. The CDR3 has 16 residues. The CDR3 DNA reads TGTGCCAGCAGTCCAGGGCGACTAGCTAGTGCCGGGGAGCTGTTTTTT. It is translated as CASSPGRLASAGELFF.

The sample holds many counts of this clonotype. The genes are TRBV6-5 and TRBJ2-7, with D tentatively TRBD1 (7 bases). There are 14 residues in the CDR3. CDR1 is MNHEY, CDR2 SVGAGI, per germline. V dropped 4 bases and J dropped 12 bases, with 22 bases sitting between them. The CDR3 reads CASSLRGGGTDWYF. Written as DNA, the CDR3 is TGTGCCAGCAGTTTGCGAGGAGGGGGCACCGACTGGTACTTC.

This clonotype was seen many times. J is TRBJ2-7 and V is TRBV14; D may be TRBD1 (6 bases). V was pared by 2 bases and J by 2 bases, with 10 bases between. CDR1 is SGHDN and CDR2 is FVKESK in the germline V gene. The CDR3 runs to 14 residues. The chain's CDR3 is CASSQQAGAYEQYF. In nucleotides, the CDR3 is TGTGCCAGCAGCCAACAGGCAGGGGCCTACGAGCAGTACTTC. The full variable domain, in which reference TRBV14 and TRBJ2-7 provide the parts outside the CDR3, is EAGVTQFPSHSVIEKGQTVTLRCDPISGHDNLYWYRRVMGKEIKFLLHFVKESKQDESGMPNNRFLAERTGGTYSTLKVQPAELEDSGVYFCASSQQAGAYEQYFGPGTRLTVT.

This clonotype was recorded at least ten times. This chain links TRBV19 with TRBJ1-1; TRBD1 agrees at 7 bases. From germline, CDR1 is LNHDA and CDR2 SQIVND (reference sequence). This CDR3 has 13 residues. The ends lost 3 bases at V and 6 bases at J; junction bases unmatched: 4. The CDR3 spells CASSIQGGSEAFF. CDR3 in DNA: TGTGCCAGTAGTATTCAGGGGGGTTCTGAAGCTTTCTTT.

This clonotype has ten or more counts. The chain is built from TRBV5-1 and TRBJ2-2; D remains ambiguous. Germline V gives CDR1 SGHRS, CDR2 YFSETQ. The CDR3 length is 11 residues. Deletions cut 2 bases from V and 7 bases from J, with 3 bases between. CDR3 bases: TGCGCCAGCAGCTTCGGCGGGGAGCTGTTTTTT. It specifies CASSFGGELFF.

This clonotype was counted many times. The gene calls are TRBV30 and TRBJ1-3, with D perhaps TRBD1 (5 bases). This CDR3 region has 14 residues. Per the germline V gene, CDR1 is GTSNPN and CDR2 is SVGIG (reference sequence). Trimming stripped 7 bases from V and 0 bases from J, with 13 bases between. The CDR3 DNA sequence: TGTGCCTCGGATGAAGGGGTCTCTGGAAACACCATATATTTT. Translated, it gives CASDEGVSGNTIYF.

This clonotype was seen repeatedly, ten times or more. This rearrangement joins TRBV7-9 to TRBJ2-7, with a tentative D call TRBD2 (5 bases). Germline CDR1 and CDR2: SEHNR and FQNEAQ (reference sequence). The CDR3 covers 14 residues. V gave up 5 bases and J gave up 6 bases, with 17 bases separating them. DNA of the CDR3: TGTGCCAGCAGCCCGGGAATTTCTGGGTCCGAGCAGTACTTC. Its translation is CASSPGISGSEQYF.